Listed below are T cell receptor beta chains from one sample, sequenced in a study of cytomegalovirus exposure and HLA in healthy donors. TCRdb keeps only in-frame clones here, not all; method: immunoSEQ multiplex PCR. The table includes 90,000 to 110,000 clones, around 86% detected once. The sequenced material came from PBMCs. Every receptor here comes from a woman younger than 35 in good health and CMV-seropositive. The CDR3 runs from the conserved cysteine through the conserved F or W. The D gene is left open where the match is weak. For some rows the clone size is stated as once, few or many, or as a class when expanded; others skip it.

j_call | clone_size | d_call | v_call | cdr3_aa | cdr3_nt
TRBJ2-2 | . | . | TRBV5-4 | CASSLVIEAGELFF | TGTGCCAGCAGCTTGGTTATCGAGGCCGGGGAGCTGTTTTTT
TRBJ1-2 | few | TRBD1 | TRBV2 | CASRNPSDRGPNYGYTF | TGTGCCAGCAGGAACCCTTCGGACAGGGGGCCTAACTATGGCTACACCTTC
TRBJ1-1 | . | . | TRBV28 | CASSPLNTEAFF | TGTGCCAGCAGCCCTTTGAACACTGAAGCTTTCTTT
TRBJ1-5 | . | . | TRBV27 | CASRPQGGGNQPQHF | TGTGCCAGCAGACCACAGGGTGGGGGCAATCAGCCCCAGCATTTT
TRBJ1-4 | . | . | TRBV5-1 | CASSGGWGVKKRLFF | TGCGCCAGCAGCGGTGGCTGGGGGGTGAAGAAAAGACTGTTTTTT
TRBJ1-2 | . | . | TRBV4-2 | CASSLQGQDGYTF | TGTGCCAGCAGCCTACAAGGACAAGATGGCTACACCTTC
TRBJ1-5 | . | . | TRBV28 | CASSPGDQPQHF | TGTGCCAGCAGCCCCGGAGATCAGCCCCAGCATTTT
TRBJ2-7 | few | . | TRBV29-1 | CSVVATGSEQYF | TGCAGCGTTGTTGCGACAGGCTCAGAGCAGTACTTC
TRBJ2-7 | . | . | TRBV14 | CASSRDIYEQYF | TGTGCCAGCAGCCGGGACATCTACGAGCAGTACTTC
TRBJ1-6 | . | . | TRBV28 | CASSIHQGNSPLHF | TGTGCCAGCAGTATTCACCAGGGCAATTCACCCCTCCACTTT
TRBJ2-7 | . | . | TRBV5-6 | CASSKKSSYEQYF | TGTGCCAGCAGCAAAAAGAGCTCCTACGAGCAGTACTTC
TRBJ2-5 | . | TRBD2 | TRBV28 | CASRQAGGQEETQYF | TGTGCCAGCAGACAAGCGGGGGGGCAAGAAGAGACCCAGTACTTC
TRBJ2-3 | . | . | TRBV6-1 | CASSMRGTDTQYF | TGTGCCAGCAGTATGAGAGGCACAGATACGCAGTATTTT
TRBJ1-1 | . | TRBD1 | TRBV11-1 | CASSERTGGVEAFF | TGTGCCAGCAGCGAAAGGACAGGGGGAGTGGAGGCTTTCTTT
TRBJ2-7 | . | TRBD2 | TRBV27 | CASSLIYPGGSYEQYF | TGTGCCAGCAGTTTAATCTACCCGGGAGGGAGCTACGAGCAGTACTTC
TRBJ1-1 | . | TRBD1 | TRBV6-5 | CASRSQGKNTEAFF | TGTGCCAGCAGATCACAGGGGAAGAACACTGAAGCTTTCTTT
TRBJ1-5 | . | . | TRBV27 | CASRSPNQPQHF | TGTGCCAGCAGGAGCCCCAATCAGCCCCAGCATTTT
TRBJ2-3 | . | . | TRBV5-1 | CASSLGADTQYF | TGCGCCAGCAGCTTGGGCGCAGATACGCAGTATTTT
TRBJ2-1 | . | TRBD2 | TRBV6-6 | CASRPTSGIYNEQFF | TGTGCCAGCAGACCCACTAGCGGGATTTACAATGAGCAGTTCTTC
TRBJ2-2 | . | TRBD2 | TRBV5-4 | CASSFGLADNTGELFF | TGTGCCAGCAGCTTCGGACTAGCGGATAACACCGGGGAGCTGTTTTTT
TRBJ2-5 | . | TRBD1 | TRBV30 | CAWRQTGGLETQYF | TGTGCCTGGAGGCAGACAGGGGGATTGGAGACCCAGTACTTC
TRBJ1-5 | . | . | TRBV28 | CASSFPQAGQPQHF | TGTGCCAGCAGTTTCCCACAGGCCGGTCAGCCCCAGCATTTT
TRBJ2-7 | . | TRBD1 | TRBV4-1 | CASSQLQGAGYEQYF | TGCGCCAGCAGCCAATTACAGGGGGCTGGCTACGAGCAGTACTTC
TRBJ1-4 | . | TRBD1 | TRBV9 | CASSVIDRGYSTNEKLFF | TGTGCCAGCAGCGTGATCGACAGGGGGTATTCAACTAATGAAAAACTGTTTTTT
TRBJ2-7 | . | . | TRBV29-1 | CSVVSFPGLVNRYEQYF | TGCAGCGTTGTTTCCTTTCCGGGACTGGTTAATAGGTACGAGCAGTACTTC
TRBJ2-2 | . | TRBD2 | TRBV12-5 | CASGFPGTSGRRTGELFF | TGTGCTAGTGGTTTCCCCGGGACTAGCGGTAGAAGGACCGGGGAGCTGTTTTTT
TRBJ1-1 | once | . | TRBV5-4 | CASSSREGRTEAFF | TGTGCCAGCAGCTCCAGGGAGGGAAGGACTGAAGCTTTCTTT
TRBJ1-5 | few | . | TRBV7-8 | CASSFAGQGNQPQHF | TGTGCCAGCAGCTTTGCCGGGCAGGGGAATCAGCCCCAGCATTTT
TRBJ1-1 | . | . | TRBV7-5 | CVRSSRLPESEAFF | TGTGTCAGAAGCTCTAGGCTACCTGAGAGTGAAGCTTTCTTT
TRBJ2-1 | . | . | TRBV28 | CASSPLGAISYNEQFF | TGTGCCAGCAGCCCCCTAGGGGCGATTTCCTACAATGAGCAGTTCTTC
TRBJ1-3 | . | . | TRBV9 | CASSVAGGALGNTIYF | TGTGCCAGCAGCGTAGCTGGGGGGGCGCTTGGAAACACCATATATTTT
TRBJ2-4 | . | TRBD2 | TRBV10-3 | CAISSGTITNIQYF | TGTGCCATCAGCTCCGGGACTATAACTAACATTCAGTACTTC
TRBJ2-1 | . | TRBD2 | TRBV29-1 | CSAPTSGGEQFF | TGCAGCGCCCCGACTAGCGGGGGCGAGCAGTTCTTC
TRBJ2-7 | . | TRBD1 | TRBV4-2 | CASSPFPGQGAGEQYF | TGTGCCAGCAGCCCTTTCCCCGGACAGGGGGCAGGCGAGCAGTACTTC
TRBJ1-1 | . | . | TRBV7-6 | CASSLGSYSEAFF | TGTGCCAGCAGCTTAGGTTCGTATTCTGAAGCTTTCTTT
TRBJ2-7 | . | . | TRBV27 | CASSSLGSWEQYF | TGTGCCAGCAGCTCCCTCGGGTCCTGGGAGCAGTACTTC
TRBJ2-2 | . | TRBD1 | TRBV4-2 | CASSQTGPPLFEGELFF | TGTGCCAGCAGCCAGACAGGGCCCCCCTTGTTCGAAGGGGAGCTGTTTTTT
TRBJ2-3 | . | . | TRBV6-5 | CASNSGQGNTDTQYF | TGTGCCAGCAACTCGGGGCAGGGGAACACAGATACGCAGTATTTT
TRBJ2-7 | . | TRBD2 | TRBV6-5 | CASSSPSGRNEQYF | TGTGCCAGCAGTTCCCCTAGCGGGAGGAACGAGCAGTACTTC
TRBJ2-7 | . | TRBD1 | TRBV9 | CASSPGQGYEQYF | TGTGCCAGCAGCCCGGGACAGGGCTACGAGCAGTACTTC
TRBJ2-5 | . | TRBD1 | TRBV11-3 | CASSSRATRDRLRRETQYF | TGTGCCAGCAGCTCACGAGCTACCCGGGACAGGCTAAGAAGGGAGACCCAGTACTTC
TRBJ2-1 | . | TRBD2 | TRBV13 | CASSSGLAGGLGKFF | TGTGCCAGCAGCTCAGGACTAGCGGGGGGCCTAGGGAAGTTCTTC
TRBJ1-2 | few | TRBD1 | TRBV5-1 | CASSSGQDYGYTF | TGCGCCAGCAGCTCAGGACAGGACTATGGCTACACCTTC
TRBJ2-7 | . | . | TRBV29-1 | CSVRSYEQYF | TGCAGCGTTCGCTCCTACGAGCAGTACTTC
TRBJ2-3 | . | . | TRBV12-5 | CASGESVDTQYF | TGTGCTAGTGGGGAAAGCGTAGATACGCAGTATTTT
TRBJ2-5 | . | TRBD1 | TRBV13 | CASSLILEGAKTQYF | TGTGCCAGCAGCTTAATTTTAGAGGGGGCGAAGACCCAGTACTTC
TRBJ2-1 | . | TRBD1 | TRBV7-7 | CASSSDRGNEQFF | TGTGCTAGCAGCTCTGACAGGGGCAATGAGCAGTTCTTC
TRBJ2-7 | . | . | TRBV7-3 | CASSLNKAGFPHEQYF | TGTGCCAGCAGCTTAAATAAGGCGGGGTTCCCCCACGAGCAGTACTTC
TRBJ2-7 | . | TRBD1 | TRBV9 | CASSVGHQGVNYEQYF | TGTGCCAGCAGCGTAGGACACCAGGGGGTCAACTACGAGCAGTACTTC
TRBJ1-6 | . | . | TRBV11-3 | CASSSHPTGYNSPLHF | TGTGCCAGCAGCTCCCACCCCACAGGGTATAATTCACCCCTCCACTTT